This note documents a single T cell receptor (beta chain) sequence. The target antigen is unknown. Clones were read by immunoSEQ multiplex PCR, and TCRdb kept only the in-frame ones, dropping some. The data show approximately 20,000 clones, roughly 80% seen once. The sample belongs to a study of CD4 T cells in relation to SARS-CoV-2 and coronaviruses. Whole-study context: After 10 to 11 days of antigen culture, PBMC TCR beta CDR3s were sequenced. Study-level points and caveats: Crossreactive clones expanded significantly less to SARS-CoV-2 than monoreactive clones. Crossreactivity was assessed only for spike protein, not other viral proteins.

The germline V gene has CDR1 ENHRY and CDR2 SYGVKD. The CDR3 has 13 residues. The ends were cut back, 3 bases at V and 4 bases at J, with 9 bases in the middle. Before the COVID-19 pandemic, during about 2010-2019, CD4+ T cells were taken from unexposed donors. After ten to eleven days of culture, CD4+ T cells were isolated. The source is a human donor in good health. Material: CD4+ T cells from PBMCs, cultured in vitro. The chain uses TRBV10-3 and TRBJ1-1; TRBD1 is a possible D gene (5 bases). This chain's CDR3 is CAISDLRATEAFF. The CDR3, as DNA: TGTGCCATCAGTGACCTCAGGGCCACTGAAGCTTTCTTT.